This T cell receptor (beta chain) was recovered during a study of blood T cell repertoires in COVID-19. TCRdb's table, derived via immunoSEQ multiplex PCR, lists solely in-frame clones and lacks some. The sample lists under 300,000 clones; approximately 82% were seen once. V was pared by 0 bases and J by 7 bases, with 6 bases of the junction left unmatched. There are 15 residues in the CDR3. Looked up from germline, CDR1 is MNHEY and CDR2 is SVGAGI. Sequencing was carried out using PBMCs or T cells enriched from blood (not recorded which). This TCR was sampled from a man aged 40-50 years who had recovered from COVID-19. The gene calls are TRBV6-5 and TRBJ1-5; 7 nucleotides line up with TRBD1. The CDR3 is CASSYSRGGGQPQHF. DNA of the CDR3: TGTGCCAGCAGTTACTCGAGAGGGGGCGGGCAGCCCCAGCATTTT.